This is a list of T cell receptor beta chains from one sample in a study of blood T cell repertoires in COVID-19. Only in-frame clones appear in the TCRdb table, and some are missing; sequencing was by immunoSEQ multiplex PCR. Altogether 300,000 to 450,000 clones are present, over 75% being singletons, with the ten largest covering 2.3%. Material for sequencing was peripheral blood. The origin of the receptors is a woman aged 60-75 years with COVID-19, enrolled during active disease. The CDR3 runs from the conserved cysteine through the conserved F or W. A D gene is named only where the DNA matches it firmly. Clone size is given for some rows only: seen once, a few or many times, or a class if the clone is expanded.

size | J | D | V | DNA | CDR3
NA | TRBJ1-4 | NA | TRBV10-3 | TGTGCCATCAGTGAAGGGGCAACTAATGAAAAACTGTTTTTT | CAISEGATNEKLFF
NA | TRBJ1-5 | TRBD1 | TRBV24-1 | TGTGCCACCAGTGACCGGACAGGGTCTAGCAATCAGCCCCAGCATTTT | CATSDRTGSSNQPQHF
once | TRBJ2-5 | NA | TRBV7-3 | TGTGCCAGCAGCTTAGAAGGGGCCCTCGGGGAGACCCAGTACTTC | CASSLEGALGETQYF
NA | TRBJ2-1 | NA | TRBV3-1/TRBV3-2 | TGTGCCAGCAGCCAAGTTAGGGGTAGTGAGCAGTTCTTC | CASSQVRGSEQFF
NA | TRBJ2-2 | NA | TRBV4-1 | TGCGCCAGCAGCCAAGATCTCTCGAACGCGCGGAGGGGCGGGGAGCTGTTTTTT | CASSQDLSNARRGGELFF
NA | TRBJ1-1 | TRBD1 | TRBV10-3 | TGTGCCATCAGTGACGGGACAGGAGCTTTCTTT | CAISDGTGAFF
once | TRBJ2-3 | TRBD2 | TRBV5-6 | TGTGCCAGCAGCTTGCGTAGCGGGGGGGCCGGAAATACGCAGTATTTT | CASSLRSGGAGNTQYF
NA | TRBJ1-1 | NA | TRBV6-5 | TGTGCCAGCAGTTACCCGGGGGGGTCCAACACTGAAGCTTTCTTT | CASSYPGGSNTEAFF
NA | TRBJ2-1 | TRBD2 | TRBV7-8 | TGTGCCAGCAGCTTAGAGGGACTAGTGAACTACAATGAGCAGTTCTTC | CASSLEGLVNYNEQFF
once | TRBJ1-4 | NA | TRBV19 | TGTGCCAGTACGGAAGCAGGGAGGCAGGAAAAACTGTTTTTT | CASTEAGRQEKLFF
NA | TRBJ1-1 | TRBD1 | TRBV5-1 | TGCGCCAGTTCACAGGGGTTGGGCACTGAAGCTTTCTTT | CASSQGLGTEAFF
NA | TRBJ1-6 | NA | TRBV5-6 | TGTGCCAGCAGCTTGGGGGGGCAGAGTCGGAATTCACCCCTCCACTTT | CASSLGGQSRNSPLHF
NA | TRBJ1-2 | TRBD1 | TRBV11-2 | TGTGCCAGCAGCTTCCCTACAGGGGGTGGCGGCTACACCTTC | CASSFPTGGGGYTF
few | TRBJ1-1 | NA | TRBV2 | TGTGCCAGCAGTGGGCGGGGGACCACTGAAGCTTTCTTT | CASSGRGTTEAFF
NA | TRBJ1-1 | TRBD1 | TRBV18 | TGTGCCAGCTCCTTTGGGACAGGGGGCGCTGAAGCTTTCTTT | CASSFGTGGAEAFF
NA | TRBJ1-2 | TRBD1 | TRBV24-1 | TGTGCCACCAGTGATCGCAGGGACAGCAACTATGGCTACACCTTC | CATSDRRDSNYGYTF
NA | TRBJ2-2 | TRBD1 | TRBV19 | TGTGCCAGTAGTCGACAGGGGGTAAACACCGGGGAGCTGTTTTTT | CASSRQGVNTGELFF
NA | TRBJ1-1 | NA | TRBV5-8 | TGTGCCACTGCGACAGAATTGAACACTGAAGCTTTCTTT | CATATELNTEAFF
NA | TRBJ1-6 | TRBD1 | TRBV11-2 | TGTGCCAGCAGCTCTGGACAGGGCGGTGGATCACCCCTCCACTTT | CASSSGQGGGSPLHF
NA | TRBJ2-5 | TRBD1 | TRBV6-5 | TGTGCCAGCAAATCCGGGACAGCCCCAGGTACCCAGTACTTC | CASKSGTAPGTQYF
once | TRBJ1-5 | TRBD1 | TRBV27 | TGTGCCAGCAGTTTATTGCAGGGGGCTAATCAGCCCCAGCATTTT | CASSLLQGANQPQHF
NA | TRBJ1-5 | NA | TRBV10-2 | TGCGCCACTCAAGGGGTTGGCAATCAGCCCCAGCATTTT | CATQGVGNQPQHF
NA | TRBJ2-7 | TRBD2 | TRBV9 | TGTGCCAGCAGCGTAGGGACTAGCGGGGGGGACGAGCAGTACTTC | CASSVGTSGGDEQYF
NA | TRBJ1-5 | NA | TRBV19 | TGTGCCAGTAGTGACCTGGCAGGGAATAATCAGCCCCAGCATTTT | CASSDLAGNNQPQHF
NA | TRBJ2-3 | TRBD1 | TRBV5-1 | TGCGCCAGCAGCTCGGTTTGGACAGGGGAGGGGACAGATACGCAGTATTTT | CASSSVWTGEGTDTQYF
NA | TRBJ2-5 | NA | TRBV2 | TGTGCCAGCAGGGCCTGGGAGACCCAGTACTTC | CASRAWETQYF
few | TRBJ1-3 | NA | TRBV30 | TGTGCCTGGGGAACAGGGCTCTCTGGAAACACCATATATTTT | CAWGTGLSGNTIYF